One and the same sample provided the 12 T cell receptor beta chains below, sequenced in a study of T cell responses to AZD1222 COVID-19 vaccine. The data were produced by immunoSEQ multiplex PCR, yet TCRdb's version contains in-frame clones alone and is incomplete. This repertoire shows more than 150,000 clones, just over 90% found once; its top ten account for around 3.7%. The sample here was peripheral blood, taken 28 days after the second AZD1222 dose. The source is an adult who received the AZD1222 COVID-19 vaccine.

The rearrangement uses TRBV5-4 and TRBJ2-7; 13 nucleotides agree with TRBD2. This CDR3 has 15 amino acids. Germline CDR1 and CDR2: SGHNT and YYREEE (reference sequence). The V segment lost 2 bases and the J segment 5 bases; nucleotides outside the gene matches: 4. DNA of the CDR3: TGTGCCAGCAGCTTATGGACTAGCGGGAGTCACGAGCAGTACTTC. Its protein product is CASSLWTSGSHEQYF.

This rearrangement joins TRBV29-1 to TRBJ1-2; perhaps TRBD1 as D (5 bases). The V and J ends lost 6 bases and 6 bases respectively, with 14 bases between them. From germline, CDR1 is SQVTM and CDR2 ANQGSEA. The CDR3 length is 12 residues. The CDR3 DNA reads as TGCAGCGTCCGGAGGGGTGCTGATGGCTACACCTTC. Its translation is CSVRRGADGYTF.

Here the CDR3 DNA reads TGTGCCAGTAGTATAGGGACAGGGGGTAGCAATCAGCCCCAGCATTTT. Residues: CASSIGTGGSNQPQHF. This chain links TRBV19 with TRBJ1-5, with 10 bases matching TRBD1. Germline-derived CDR1 and CDR2 are LNHDA and SQIVND (reference sequence). V shed 1 base and J 0 bases; nucleotides not matched to a gene: 0. This CDR3 has 16 amino acids.

J is TRBJ2-5 and V is TRBV11-2, with 9 bases matching TRBD1. Germline trimming cut 6 bases from V and 5 bases from J; bases unmatched to any gene: 7. Germline CDR1 is SGHAT and CDR2 is FQNNGV. The CDR3 loop spans 14 amino acids. CDR3 loop: CASRYRGQGETQYF. The CDR3 DNA reads as TGTGCCAGCAGGTACAGGGGGCAAGGGGAGACCCAGTACTTC.

The chain joins TRBV18 to TRBJ1-1, with D perhaps TRBD1 (5 bases). Trimming shortened V by 3 bases and J by 0 bases, and 8 bases separated the two germline ends. From germline, CDR1 is KGHSH and CDR2 LQKENI. This CDR3 is built from 14 residues. DNA of the CDR3: TGTGCCAGCTCACCCAGGGACGTGAACACTGAAGCTTTCTTT. Translating gives CASSPRDVNTEAFF.

This rearrangement joins TRBV6-5 to TRBJ2-7; TRBD2 might be the D (5 bases). The CDR3 runs 15 residues. The germline CDR1 and CDR2 sequences are MNHEY and SVGAGI. The V end lost 8 bases, the J end lost 3 bases, and 20 bases lay between the germline ends. CDR3 protein: CASLGRGPGVYEQYF. CDR3 nucleotide sequence: TGTGCCAGCCTTGGACGGGGTCCGGGCGTCTACGAGCAGTACTTC.

The CDR3 DNA reads as TGTGCTAGTGGTTCCTGGGAGGTGGATGAGCAGTTCTTC. Translating it yields CASGSWEVDEQFF. The V call is TRBV12-5, the J call TRBJ2-1, with D possibly TRBD2 on 6 matching bases. This CDR3 is built from 13 residues. Trimming removed 4 bases at V and 8 bases at J, with 12 bases between. In germline, CDR1 is LGHNT, CDR2 FRNRAP.

This chain joins TRBV10-3 and TRBJ2-3; D remains unclear. Trimming shortened V by 7 bases and J by 1 base, and 12 bases separated the two germline ends. Germline V gene sequence: CDR1 ENHRY, CDR2 SYGVKD. The CDR3 is 14 residues long. The CDR3 loop is CAITGEYRTDTQYF. Here the CDR3 DNA reads TGTGCCATCACGGGCGAGTACCGCACAGATACGCAGTATTTT.

This chain connects TRBV6-5 to TRBJ1-4; D call uncertain. Germline values: CDR1 MNHEY, CDR2 SVGAGI. V lost 6 bases to trimming and J lost 3 bases, with 11 bases between them. This CDR3 comprises 14 residues. CDR3: CASSFGLSNEKLFF. Written as DNA, the CDR3 is TGTGCCAGCAGCTTCGGGCTTTCTAATGAAAAACTGTTTTTT.

This clone was seen just once. The rearrangement links TRBV11-2 to TRBJ1-5; 9 nucleotides agree with TRBD1. The trim removed 5 bases at V and 6 bases at J, leaving 8 bases unmatched. The germline V gene has CDR1 SGHAT and CDR2 FQNNGV. CDR3 length equals 15 residues. The CDR3 DNA sequence: TGTGCCAGCAGCGTCGAACAGGGGGCGATTCAGCCCCAGCATTTT. Protein sequence: CASSVEQGAIQPQHF.

The chain couples TRBV18 to TRBJ1-1, with D hard to call. The CDR3 runs 16 residues. The V end was cut by 1 base, the J end by 0 bases, with 12 bases between. Germline V gene data show CDR1 as KGHSH and CDR2 as LQKENI. DNA of the CDR3: TGTGCCAGCTCACCACAGGTAGGGCAATTGAACACTGAAGCTTTCTTT. This codes for CASSPQVGQLNTEAFF. The full variable domain, completed using reference TRBV18 and TRBJ1-1, is NAGVMQNPRHLVRRRGQEARLRCSPMKGHSHVYWYRQLPEEGLKFMVYLQKENIIDESGMPKERFSAEFPKEGPSILRIQQVVRGDSAAYFCASSPQVGQLNTEAFFGQGTRLTVV.

The chain combines TRBV27 with TRBJ1-5, with 8 nucleotides matching TRBD1. The V segment lost 5 bases and the J segment 5 bases; nucleotides outside the gene matches: 11. The CDR3 is 16 residues long. From germline, CDR1 is MNHEY and CDR2 SMNVEV (reference sequence). The CDR3 sequence is CASSPYDRGMDQPQHF. CDR3 coding DNA: TGTGCCAGCAGTCCGTATGACAGGGGAATGGATCAGCCCCAGCATTTT.